This T cell receptor (beta chain) appears in the sequencing data of a study of cytomegalovirus exposure and HLA in healthy donors (dated by TCRdb to about 2017). With respect to the entire study: An earlier analysis of about 560 of the donors reported 250 to 300 Gb of sequence data and about 120 million unique TCR beta sequences obtained from some 200 million T cells. The T cell repertoires of 670 or so subjects were profiled by immunosequencing and related to cytomegalovirus serostatus. The study combined high-throughput TCR immunosequencing, statistical association of individual TCRs with disease status, and machine learning to predict cytomegalovirus infection status. In addition to the first cohort of several hundred subjects, a separate validation cohort of around 110 different subjects was used. An earlier analysis of fewer than 700 of the donors applied high-throughput TCR beta sequencing to assess whether each TCR beta V gene segment acted as functional or pseudogenic. Typing coverage differed by locus: A, B, C, DRB1 and DQB1 were typed in about 629-630 donors, DQA1 in approximately 520, DPA1 in 600 to 610, and DPB1 in 450 to 490. Four to six DR-DQ haplotypes were handled as single units for association and clustering, since linkage in the cohort was strong. Donor age, sex, ethnicity and CMV serostatus were collected together with the repertoire data. Among under 450 genotyped donors of the cohort, an average of approximately 240,000 unique TCR beta nucleotide sequences were sequenced per donor, roughly 18% of them non-productive. The study was designed to test whether signatures of past pathogen exposure could be identified by cataloging public T cell receptors. An early release covering roughly 600 HLA-typed donors comprised roughly 300 gigabases of sequencing data and tens of millions of unique TCR sequences. HLA typing included class I and class II loci at four-digit resolution. Of the roughly 410 genotyped donors, 65% to 90% were placed in the genetic ancestry cluster associated with self-reported Caucasian donors. In a later analysis, previously published TCR beta repertoires from about 670 donors were re-analyzed and high-resolution HLA genotyping was added so that TCR occurrence patterns could be studied. In the later analysis, no new phenotypic data were used to find candidate immune exposures; instead, reliance was placed on TCR beta sequences and their occurrence across donors. Every discovery cohort repertoire had been produced on one sequencing platform. A later genetic analysis used genome-wide SNP genotypes for 398 of the 666 donors, treating that subset as a discovery cohort. What the study reported, not specific to this receptor: In vitro tests confirmed that a few of the cytomegalovirus-associated TCR beta chains recognize cytomegalovirus antigens. Broadly in line with IMGT annotations, most TCR beta V segments showed up in productive rearrangements about 87% or about 30% of the time in an earlier analysis of several hundred of the donors. A later genetic analysis reported fewer N-insertions in productive TCRs among donors in an Asian-associated ancestry cluster than the roughly 620-donor mean. In a later analysis, most CMV-associated TCR beta chains were found to appear HLA-restricted, with HLA associations seemingly driven largely by CMV exposure. In a later analysis, several top co-occurrence clusters were reported to appear linked to parvovirus B19, influenza, CMV and Epstein-Barr virus. A further reported finding was that TCR beta sequences accurately predicted the HLA-A and HLA-B alleles for most subjects in the first cohort. At a false discovery rate of 0.05, a later analysis linked approximately 18,000 TCR beta sequences to specific HLA alleles. Most TCR sequences were seen in very few donors, while some public TCRs were found in many individuals. When HLA alleles, especially DR and DQ, strongly co-occurred, attributing TCR associations to individual alleles was difficult. The classifier was reported to diagnose cytomegalovirus status with high specificity and sensitivity in both the original cohort and the validation cohort. CMV serostatus was the only immune exposure information available for the cohort. The authors suggested that the approach could potentially be generalized to other disease states and immunological phenotypes. In a later analysis, HLA-associated TCR beta chains were found to be more clonally expanded and to have lower generation probabilities than equally common non-associated chains. Linkage disequilibrium might explain the correlated functional status among segregating V segments, but an unknown experimental factor could not be excluded. The study listed 150 to 200 TCR beta chains as associated with cytomegalovirus. Seventeen rarely observed V segments, including chromosome 9 orphons, were excluded from the earlier analysis of several hundred of the donors because counts were too low. A cluster of highly shared sequence variants was judged likely to represent a technical artifact of the sequencing pipeline. V-gene and J-gene trimming of TCR beta chains was associated with a missense DCLRE1C variant in a later genetic analysis, and the association was replicated in an independent cohort. Presence/absence analyses assumed roughly uniform sequencing depth across donors, an assumption that may not hold. A later analysis found that TCR association rates varied across HLA loci, with DRB1 alleles showing the most associated TCRs and HLA-C alleles the fewest. Because some donors lacked HLA typing at each locus, the association tests relied only on the typed subset. The cohort was sequenced for TCR beta chains only, and without alpha or paired-chain data the features that could be detected were limited.

The cohort was made up of around 720 healthy bone marrow donors. At the time of sampling, all cohort members were nominally healthy, though unrecorded immune exposures were likely present. The donor tested CMV seronegative and was one of the 352 seronegative cohort members. Each donor provided a peripheral blood sample, and peripheral blood mononuclear cells were used for TCR beta sequencing. The Qiagen DNeasy Blood Extraction Kit was used to extract genomic DNA from the blood cell samples. With respect to this clone: Its binding antigen is unknown.

Library preparation employed the immunoSEQ multiplex PCR assay. For the multiplex PCR, a mixture combining 60 forward primers for TCR Vbeta segments and 13 reverse primers for TCR Jbeta segments was used. The CDR3 region of rearranged TCR beta genes was amplified from genomic DNA by a multiplex PCR assay. The Illumina HiSeq System was used to sequence the amplified TCR beta libraries as 87-base-pair reads. Turning to the authors' computational methods: A later analysis counted about 80 million unique TCR beta chains across the 640 or so repertoires, and 9 million to 14 million of these chains were shared by at least two donors. Raw reads were error-corrected and collapsed into unique sequences with a nearest-neighbor algorithm that merged closely related sequences to remove PCR and sequencing errors. V, D and J gene segments were assigned by aligning CDR3 sequences to IMGT reference sequences. For a sequence to be retained, a match of at least six nucleotides to both a V gene segment and a J gene segment was required. Rearrangements were classified as productive when the CDR3 lacked stop codons and remained in frame with V and J, and all other rearrangements were classified as non-productive. CDR3 was defined according to IMGT convention as the region running from the second conserved V-encoded cysteine to the conserved J-encoded phenylalanine. The earlier analysis of a few hundred of the donors excluded sequences that lacked an unambiguous match to a single V gene segment. In an earlier analysis of around 600 of the donors, V segments were called functional above 56.7% productive rearrangements and were called segregating when the between-donor standard deviation exceeded 5%. A statistical classification framework was developed to diagnose cytomegalovirus status using the catalog of TCR beta chain sequences. A later analysis assigned V and J genes by comparing TCR nucleotide sequences with IMGT/GENE-DB human TR gene sequences. The TCRdist pipeline was used in a later analysis to assign CDR3 sequences and most-parsimonious VDJ recombination scenarios. In a later analysis, every TCR beta chain was defined by the combination of its CDR3 amino acid sequence and its V-gene family, and reads without a unique V-gene family were dropped. A later analysis removed 592 highly shared, low-generation-probability nucleotide sequences to deal with suspected cross-contamination and a sequencing artifact. For each public chain, a later analysis derived a clonal expansion index from normalized ranks of inferred template counts within each repertoire. In a later analysis, generation probabilities were computed with a VDJ recombination model fitted to out-of-frame rearrangements, and the resulting probabilities were checked against IGoR. A later analysis scored TCR-TCR, TCR-HLA and TCR-CMV co-occurrence with hypergeometric tests, applying a repertoire-size bias correction to TCR pairs. To estimate false discovery rates, a later analysis permuted the HLA or CMV assignments 20 times. In a later analysis, co-occurring TCRs were grouped using DBSCAN, with TCRdist sequence similarity added in when clustering inside HLA-allele-positive subsets. Repertoires with fewer than 30,000 or more than 120,000 public chains, plus five repertoires with anomalous nucleotide sharing, were excluded from co-occurrence clustering. The clones in this table, taken by TCRdb from immuneACCESS, are in-frame only. Not every clone is retained; where verified, under half of the shortfall comes from an unresolved V gene, and the cause of the rest is unknown. The V and J calls and the clone size are those of that table, but D and trimming were determined from the DNA. The table for this sample lists about 150,000 clones. The ten most abundant clones make up around 1.5% of the sample.

The receptor was derived from a woman aged 50 to 60 in good health and CMV-seronegative. Specimen: PBMCs.

This receptor has the CDR3 CASSIRGGATETQYF. The DNA reads as follows: TGTGCCAGTAGTATAAGAGGGGGAGCGACGGAGACCCAGTACTTC. The sequence links TRBV19 to TRBJ2-5, and possibly TRBD1, on 6 matching bases. The germline V gene (reference sequence) sets CDR1 to LNHDA and CDR2 to SQIVND. V loses 2 bases, J loses 5 bases, and the germline ends lie 15 bases apart. There are 15 amino acids in the CDR3, from cysteine to phenylalanine inclusive. The sequence is cut down to CDR3 DNA, 45 bases in frame from base 1.